The T cell receptor (beta chain) under discussion was sequenced for a study of blood T cell repertoires in COVID-19. With V trimmed by 3 bases and J by 1 base, 1 base remained unmatched. CDR3 length equals 14 residues. Germline V gene lookup returns CDR1 SEHNR and CDR2 FQNEAQ (reference sequence). The protocol was immunoSEQ multiplex PCR, while the TCRdb copy is restricted to in-frame clones and leaves out a portion. The profile shows a few hundred thousand clones, roughly 90% of them singletons. The origin of this receptor is a woman aged 30 to 39 who had recovered from COVID-19. This chain connects TRBV7-9 to TRBJ2-7; TRBD2 aligns across 9 bases. Specimen: PBMCs or T cells enriched from blood (not recorded which). The chain's CDR3 is CASSFSGSSYEQYF. CDR3 DNA: TGTGCCAGCAGCTTTAGCGGGAGTTCCTACGAGCAGTACTTC.